Sequencing of this T cell receptor (beta chain) was carried out in a study of T-cell reconstitution after alpha-beta-depleted transplantation in children. CDR1 and CDR2 (germline): KGHSH, LQKENI. Trimming left V 3 bases short and J 9 bases short, with 12 bases between. This CDR3 spans 13 amino acids. The library targeted TCRbeta and was prepared with unique molecular identifiers. TCRdb analysed the PCR reads with MiXCR anew, one entry per CDR3 protein. This table holds 300,000 to 400,000 distinct CDR3 sequences, less than 15% found once. This sequence joins TRBV18 and TRBJ2-1, with D perhaps matching TRBD1 or TRBD2 (6 bases each). This TCR was recovered from a human donor who donated a stem cell graft to a child with Fanconi anemia. This specimen consisted of PBMCs, obtained from the stem cell graft. The CDR3 DNA reads TGTGCCAGCTCACCGGTCAAGGGGGGTGAGCAGTTCTTC. This translates into CASSPVKGGEQFF.